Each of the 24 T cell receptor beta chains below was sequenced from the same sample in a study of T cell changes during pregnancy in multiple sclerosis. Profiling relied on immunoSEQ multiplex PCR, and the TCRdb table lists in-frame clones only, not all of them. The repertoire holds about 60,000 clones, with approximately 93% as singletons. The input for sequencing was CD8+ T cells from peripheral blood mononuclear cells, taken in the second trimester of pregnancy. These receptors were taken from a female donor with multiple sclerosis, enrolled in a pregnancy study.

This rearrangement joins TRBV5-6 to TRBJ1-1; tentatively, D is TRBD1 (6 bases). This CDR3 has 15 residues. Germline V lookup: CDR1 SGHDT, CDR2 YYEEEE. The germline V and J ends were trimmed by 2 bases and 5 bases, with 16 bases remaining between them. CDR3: CASSLSTGPYTEAFF. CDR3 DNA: TGTGCCAGCAGCTTAAGCACAGGGCCCTATACTGAAGCTTTCTTT. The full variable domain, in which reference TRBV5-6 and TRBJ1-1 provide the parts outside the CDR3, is DAGVTQSPTHLIKTRGQQVTLRCSPKSGHDTVSWYQQALGQGPQFIFQYYEEEERQRGNFPDRFSGHQFPNYSSELNVNALLLGDSALYLCASSLSTGPYTEAFFGQGTRLTVV.

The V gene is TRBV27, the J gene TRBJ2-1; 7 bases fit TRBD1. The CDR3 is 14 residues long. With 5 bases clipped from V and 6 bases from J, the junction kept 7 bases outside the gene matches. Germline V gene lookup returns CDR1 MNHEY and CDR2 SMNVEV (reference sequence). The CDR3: CASSPWTGPNEQFF. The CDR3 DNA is TGTGCCAGCAGTCCGTGGACAGGCCCCAATGAGCAGTTCTTC.

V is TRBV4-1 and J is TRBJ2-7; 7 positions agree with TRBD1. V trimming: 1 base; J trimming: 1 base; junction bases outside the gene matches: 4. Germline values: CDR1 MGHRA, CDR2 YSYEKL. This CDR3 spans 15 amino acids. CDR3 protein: CASSQGGGQSYEQYF. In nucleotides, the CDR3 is TGCGCCAGCAGCCAAGGAGGGGGACAGTCCTACGAGCAGTACTTC.

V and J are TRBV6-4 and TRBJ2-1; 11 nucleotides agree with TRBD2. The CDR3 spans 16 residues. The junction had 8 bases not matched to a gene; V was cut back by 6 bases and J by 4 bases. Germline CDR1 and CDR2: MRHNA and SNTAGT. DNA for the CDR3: TGTGCCAGCAGCGTCGGACTAGCGGGCAGTTACAATGAGCAGTTCTTC. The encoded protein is CASSVGLAGSYNEQFF.

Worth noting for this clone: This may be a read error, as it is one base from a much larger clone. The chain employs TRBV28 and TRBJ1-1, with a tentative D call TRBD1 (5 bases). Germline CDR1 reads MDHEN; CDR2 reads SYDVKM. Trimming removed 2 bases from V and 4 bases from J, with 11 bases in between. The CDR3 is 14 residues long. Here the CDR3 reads CASSLVRGGTEAFF. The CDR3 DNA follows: TGTGCCAGCAGTTTAGTAAGGGGAGGCACTGAAGCTTTCTTT. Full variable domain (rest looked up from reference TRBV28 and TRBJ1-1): DVKVTQSSRYLVKRTGEKVFLECVQDMDHENMFWYRQDPGLGLRLIYFSYDVKMKEKGDIPEGYSVSREKKERFSLILESASTNQTSMYLCASSLVRGGTEAFFGQGTRLTVV.

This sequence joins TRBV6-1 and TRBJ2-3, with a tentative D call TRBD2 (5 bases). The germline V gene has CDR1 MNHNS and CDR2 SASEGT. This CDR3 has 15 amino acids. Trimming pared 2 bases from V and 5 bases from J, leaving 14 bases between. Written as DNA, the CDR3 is TGTGCCAGCAGTGAATGGTCGGGGTCGGTAGATACGCAGTATTTT. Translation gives CASSEWSGSVDTQYF.

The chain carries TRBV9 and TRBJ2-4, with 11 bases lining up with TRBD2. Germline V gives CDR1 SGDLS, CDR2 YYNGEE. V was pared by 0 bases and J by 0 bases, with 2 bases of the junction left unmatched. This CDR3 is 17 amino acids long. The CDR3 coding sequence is TGTGCCAGCAGCGTAGGACTAGCGGGAATAGCCAAAAACATTCAGTACTTC. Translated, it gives CASSVGLAGIAKNIQYF. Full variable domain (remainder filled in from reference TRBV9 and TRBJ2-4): DSGVTQTPKHLITATGQRVTLRCSPRSGDLSVYWYQQSLDQGLQFLIQYYNGEERAKGNILERFSAQQFPDLHSELNLSSLELGDSALYFCASSVGLAGIAKNIQYFGAGTRLSVL.

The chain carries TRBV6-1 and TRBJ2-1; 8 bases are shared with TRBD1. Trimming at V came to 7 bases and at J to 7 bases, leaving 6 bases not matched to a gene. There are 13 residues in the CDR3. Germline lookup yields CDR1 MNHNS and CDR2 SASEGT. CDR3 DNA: TGTGCCAGCAATTGGGACAGGTCGAATGAGCAGTTCTTC. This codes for CASNWDRSNEQFF.

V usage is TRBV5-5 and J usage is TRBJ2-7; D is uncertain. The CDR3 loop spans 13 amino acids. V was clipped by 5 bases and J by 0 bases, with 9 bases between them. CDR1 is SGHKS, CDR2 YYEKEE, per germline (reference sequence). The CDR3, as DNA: TGTGCCAGCAGGCCGACGGGCTCCTACGAGCAGTACTTC. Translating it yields CASRPTGSYEQYF.

CDR3 in amino acids: CASSDGTGVTDTQYF. The CDR3 DNA sequence: TGTGCCAGCAGTGATGGGACAGGGGTTACAGATACGCAGTATTTT. The chain has TRBV6-1 and TRBJ2-3; 10 positions agree with TRBD1. Germline V gene sequence: CDR1 MNHNS, CDR2 SASEGT. The CDR3 covers 15 residues. Germline trimming cut 3 bases from V and 3 bases from J; bases unmatched to any gene: 3.

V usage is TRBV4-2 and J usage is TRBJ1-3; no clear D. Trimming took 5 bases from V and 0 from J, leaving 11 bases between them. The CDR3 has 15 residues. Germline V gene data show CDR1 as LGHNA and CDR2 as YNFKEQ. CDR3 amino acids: CASSTGGSSGNTIYF. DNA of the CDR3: TGTGCCAGCAGCACTGGAGGGAGCTCTGGAAACACCATATATTTT.

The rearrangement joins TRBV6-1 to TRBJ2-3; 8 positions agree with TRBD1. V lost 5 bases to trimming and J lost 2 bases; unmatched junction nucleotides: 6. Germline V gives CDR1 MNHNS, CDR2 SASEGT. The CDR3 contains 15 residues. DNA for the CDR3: TGTGCCAGCAGTAGCTGGACAGGGAACACAGATACGCAGTATTTT. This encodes CASSSWTGNTDTQYF.

CDR3 coding DNA: TGTGCCAGCAGCTGGGGGGACTACTACAATCTATCTTACAATGAGCAGTTCTTC. It encodes CASSWGDYYNLSYNEQFF. The J gene is TRBJ2-1, the V gene TRBV7-9; 7 nucleotides agree with TRBD2. The CDR3 is 18 amino acids. Germline V gene data show CDR1 as SEHNR and CDR2 as FQNEAQ (reference sequence). The J segment lost 4 bases and the V segment lost 4 bases, leaving 16 bases of the junction unmatched.

DNA of the CDR3: TGTGCCAGCAGTGAGACAGGGGACACCGGGGAGCTGTTTTTT. It yields the protein CASSETGDTGELFF. V gene TRBV25-1 combines with J gene TRBJ2-2; 8 bases fit TRBD1. CDR3 length: 14 amino acids. Germline loops: CDR1 MGHDK, CDR2 SYGVNS. Trimming removed 3 bases from V and 3 bases from J; junction bases left unmatched: 0.

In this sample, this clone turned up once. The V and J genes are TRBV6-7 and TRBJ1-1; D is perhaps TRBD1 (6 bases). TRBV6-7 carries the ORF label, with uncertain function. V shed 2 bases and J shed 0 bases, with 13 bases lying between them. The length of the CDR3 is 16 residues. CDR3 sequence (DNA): TGTGCCAGCAGTTACCGCGGCCCAGGGGTGAACACTGAAGCTTTCTTT. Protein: CASSYRGPGVNTEAFF.

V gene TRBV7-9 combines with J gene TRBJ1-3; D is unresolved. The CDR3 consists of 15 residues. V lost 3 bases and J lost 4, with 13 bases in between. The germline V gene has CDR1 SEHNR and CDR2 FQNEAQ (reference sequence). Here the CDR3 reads CASSFAEVLGNTIYF. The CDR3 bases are TGTGCCAGCAGCTTTGCAGAAGTTTTGGGAAACACCATATATTTT. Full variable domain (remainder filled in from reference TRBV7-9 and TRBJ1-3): DTGVSQNPRHKITKRGQNVTFRCDPISEHNRLYWYRQTLGQGPEFLTYFQNEAQLEKSRLLSDRFSAERPKGSFSTLEIQRTEQGDSAMYLCASSFAEVLGNTIYFGEGSWLTVV.

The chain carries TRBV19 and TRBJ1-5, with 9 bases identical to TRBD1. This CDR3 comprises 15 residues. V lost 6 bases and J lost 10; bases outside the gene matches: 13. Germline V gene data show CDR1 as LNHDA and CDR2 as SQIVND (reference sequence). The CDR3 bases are TGTGCCAGTAGCCCCGGACAGGGGCCCCTCCGTCCCCAGCATTTT. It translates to CASSPGQGPLRPQHF.

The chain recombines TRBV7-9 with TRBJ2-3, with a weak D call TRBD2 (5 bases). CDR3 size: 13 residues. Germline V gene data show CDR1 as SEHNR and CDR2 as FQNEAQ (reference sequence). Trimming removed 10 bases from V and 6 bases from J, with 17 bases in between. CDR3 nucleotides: TGTGCCACCCCCCCCGGGAACATGGATACGCAGTATTTT. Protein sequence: CATPPGNMDTQYF.

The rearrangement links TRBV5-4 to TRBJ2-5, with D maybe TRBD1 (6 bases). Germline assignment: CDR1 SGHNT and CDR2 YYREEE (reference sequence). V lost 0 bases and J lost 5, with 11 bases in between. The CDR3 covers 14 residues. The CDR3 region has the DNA TGTGCCAGCAGCTTGGACAGGGATGTTGAGACCCAGTACTTC. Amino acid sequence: CASSLDRDVETQYF.

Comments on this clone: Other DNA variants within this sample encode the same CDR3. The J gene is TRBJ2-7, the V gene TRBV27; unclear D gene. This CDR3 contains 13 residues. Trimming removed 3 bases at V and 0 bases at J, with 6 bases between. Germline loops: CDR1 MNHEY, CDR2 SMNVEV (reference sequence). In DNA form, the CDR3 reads TGTGCCAGCAGTTTCTCAGGCTCCTACGAGCAGTACTTC. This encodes CASSFSGSYEQYF.

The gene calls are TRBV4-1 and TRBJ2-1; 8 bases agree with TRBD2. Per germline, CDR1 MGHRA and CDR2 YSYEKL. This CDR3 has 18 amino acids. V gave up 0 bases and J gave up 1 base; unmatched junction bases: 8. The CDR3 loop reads CASSQDPLAGVSYNEQFF. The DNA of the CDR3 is TGCGCCAGCAGCCAAGATCCCCTAGCGGGCGTATCCTACAATGAGCAGTTCTTC.

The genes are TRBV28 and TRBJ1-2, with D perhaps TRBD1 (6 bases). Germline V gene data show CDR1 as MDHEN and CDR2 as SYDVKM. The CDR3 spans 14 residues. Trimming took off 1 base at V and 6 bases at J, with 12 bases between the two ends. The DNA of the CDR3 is TGTGCCAGCAGTTTATTCACAGGGTGGAATGGCTACACCTTC. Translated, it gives CASSLFTGWNGYTF.

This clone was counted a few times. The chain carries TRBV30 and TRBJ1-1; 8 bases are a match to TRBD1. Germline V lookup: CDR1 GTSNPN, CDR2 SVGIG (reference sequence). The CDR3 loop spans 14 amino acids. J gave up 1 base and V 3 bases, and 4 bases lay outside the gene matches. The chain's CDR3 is CAWSDRGANTEAFF. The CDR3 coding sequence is TGTGCCTGGAGCGACAGGGGTGCGAACACTGAAGCTTTCTTT.

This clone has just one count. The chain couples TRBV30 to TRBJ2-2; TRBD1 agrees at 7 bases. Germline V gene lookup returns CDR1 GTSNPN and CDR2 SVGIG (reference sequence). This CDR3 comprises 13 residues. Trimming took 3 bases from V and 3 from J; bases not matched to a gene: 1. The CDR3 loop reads CAWRTGDTGELFF. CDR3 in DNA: TGTGCCTGGAGAACAGGGGACACCGGGGAGCTGTTTTTT.